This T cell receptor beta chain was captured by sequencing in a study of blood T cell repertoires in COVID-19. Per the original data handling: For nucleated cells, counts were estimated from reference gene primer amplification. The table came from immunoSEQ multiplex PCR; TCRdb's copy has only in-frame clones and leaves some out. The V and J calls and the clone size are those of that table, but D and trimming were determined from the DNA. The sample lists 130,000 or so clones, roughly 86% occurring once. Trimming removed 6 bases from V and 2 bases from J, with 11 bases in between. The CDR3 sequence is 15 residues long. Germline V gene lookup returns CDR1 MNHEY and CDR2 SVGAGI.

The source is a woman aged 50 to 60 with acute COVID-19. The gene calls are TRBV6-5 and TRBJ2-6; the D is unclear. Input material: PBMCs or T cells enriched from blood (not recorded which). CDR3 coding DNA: TGTGCCAGCAGCGACGACTCCACTGGGGCCAACGTCCTGACTTTC. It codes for CASSDDSTGANVLTF.